What follows describes a single TCR beta chain. This sample was included in a study of blood T cell repertoires in COVID-19. Looking at the study overall: Samples taken during acute and convalescent COVID-19 were collected in the United States, Italy and Spain. Sample material is recorded as cDNA or gDNA derived from T cells, B-cell-depleted T cells, or PBMCs.

In the authors' methods: Nucleated cell number was recorded as an estimate derived from reference gene primer amplification. Here immunoSEQ multiplex PCR was the method, and the copy in TCRdb shows in-frame clones only, minus some. V, J and clone size were drawn from that table, and D and trimming were deduced from the DNA. The sample gives 180,000 or so clones, about 77% of which show up once; approximately 3% is in the top ten. This CDR3 has 14 residues. V was clipped by 6 bases and J by 3 bases, with 14 bases between them. Germline V lookup: CDR1 MNHNY, CDR2 SVGAGI (reference sequence). This clonotype originated in a woman of 80 years or more with active or convalescent COVID-19. The V gene is TRBV6-6, the J gene TRBJ1-1; D unresolved. The sample consisted of peripheral blood. The chain's CDR3 is CASRTDSFHTEAFF. DNA for the CDR3: TGTGCCAGCAGAACTGACTCCTTCCACACTGAAGCTTTCTTT.